The 29 T cell receptor beta chains given below trace back to one sample, sequenced in a study of PD-1 blockade in classical Hodgkin lymphoma. Relapse after autologous stem cell transplantation occurred in every patient, and brentuximab vedotin exposure varied. Libraries were prepared by immunoSEQ multiplex PCR; TCRdb keeps only in-frame clonotypes and omits some of them. This sample has approximately 60,000 clones, with approximately 89% found just once. This sample comprised peripheral blood mononuclear cells (PBMCs), obtained at baseline. These receptor sequences come from a human donor with classical Hodgkin lymphoma.

The chain recombines TRBV5-1 with TRBJ1-1; D might be TRBD1 (6 bases). V shed 0 bases and J shed 4 bases, with 19 bases lying between them. Germline V gives CDR1 SGHRS, CDR2 YFSETQ. This CDR3 region has 17 residues. The CDR3 is CASSLELQGKIGTEAFF. The CDR3 coding sequence is TGCGCCAGCAGCTTGGAACTCCAGGGGAAGATTGGCACTGAAGCTTTCTTT.

The genes are TRBV7-9 and TRBJ1-1, with TRBD1 as a possible D gene (5 bases). V was pared by 7 bases and J by 0 bases, with 15 bases between. Germline CDR1 SEHNR, CDR2 FQNEAQ (reference sequence). The CDR3 length is 15 residues. The CDR3 sequence: CASNLEGPMNTEAFF. The CDR3 DNA reads as TGTGCCAGCAATCTTGAGGGACCGATGAACACTGAAGCTTTCTTT.

This chain connects TRBV9 to TRBJ2-1; perhaps TRBD1 as D (5 bases). With 4 bases removed from V and 2 bases from J, the gap between germline ends came to 13 bases. The germline V gene encodes CDR1 SGDLS and CDR2 YYNGEE. The CDR3 is 15 amino acids. CDR3 loop: CASSTGAGAYNEQFF. The DNA for the CDR3 is TGTGCCAGCAGCACTGGGGCTGGAGCCTACAATGAGCAGTTCTTC.

This rearrangement joins TRBV28 to TRBJ1-1, with D perhaps matching TRBD1 (5 bases). Trimming took 5 bases from V and 2 from J, leaving 18 bases between them. Germline V gene lookup returns CDR1 MDHEN and CDR2 SYDVKM. The CDR3 is 16 amino acids. The DNA for the CDR3 is TGTGCCAGCAGTCCCATTTTGGGGCCACTAAACACTGAAGCTTTCTTT. This codes for CASSPILGPLNTEAFF.

The chain carries TRBV27 and TRBJ2-5, with D uncertain. CDR3 length equals 13 residues. CDR1 is MNHEY and CDR2 is SMNVEV in the germline V gene (reference sequence). Trimming shortened V by 2 bases and J by 4 bases, and 8 bases separated the two germline ends. CDR3 nucleotides: TGTGCCAGCAGTTTAGATCTAGGAGAGACCCAGTACTTC. Its translation: CASSLDLGETQYF.

This clone occurred a few times. J is TRBJ1-5 and V is TRBV7-8; D uncertain. The CDR3 contains 14 residues. Germline V gives CDR1 SGHVS, CDR2 FQNEAQ. V lost 3 bases and J lost 0, with 6 bases in between. For the CDR3, the DNA is TGTGCCAGCAGCTTCCAAAATAGCAATCAGCCCCAGCATTTT. It encodes CASSFQNSNQPQHF.

The chain recombines TRBV27 with TRBJ2-3; 15 bases match TRBD2. The V gene's germline CDR1 is MNHEY and CDR2 SMNVEV (reference sequence). V trimming: 3 bases; J trimming: 2 bases; junction bases outside the gene matches: 3. The CDR3 is 17 amino acids. The CDR3: CASSLGTSGGLTDTQYF. CDR3 DNA: TGTGCCAGCAGTTTGGGGACTAGCGGGGGGCTCACAGATACGCAGTATTTT.

The V gene is TRBV28, the J gene TRBJ2-4, with D unresolved. The V gene lost 2 bases and the J gene lost 0 bases, with 11 bases spanning the gap. Germline-derived CDR1 and CDR2 are MDHEN and SYDVKM. CDR3 length: 16 amino acids. CDR3: CASSLENFLAKNIQYF. CDR3 bases: TGTGCCAGCAGTTTAGAGAACTTTCTAGCCAAAAACATTCAGTACTTC.

The rearrangement uses TRBV13 and TRBJ1-6; TRBD1 aligns across 7 bases. The V and J ends lost 4 bases and 9 bases, in that order; junction bases with no gene match: 15. Germline-derived CDR1 and CDR2 are PRHDT and FYEKMQ (reference sequence). This CDR3 is built from 17 residues. The CDR3 protein is CASSSGSGGVGISPLHF. CDR3 nucleotides: TGTGCCAGCAGCTCCGGTTCAGGGGGTGTGGGGATTTCACCCCTCCACTTT.

This rearrangement joins TRBV20-1 to TRBJ2-1, with D unclear. Trimming left V 3 bases short and J 9 bases short, with 6 bases between. The CDR3 runs 10 residues. The germline gives CDR1 DFQATT, CDR2 SNEGSKA (reference sequence). CDR3 residues: CSASIGEQFF. CDR3 bases: TGCAGTGCTAGTATCGGTGAGCAGTTCTTC.

The chain carries TRBV2 and TRBJ2-7, with no clear D. In germline, CDR1 is SNHLY, CDR2 FYNNEI. Trimming took 8 bases from V and 2 from J, leaving 13 bases between them. The CDR3 contains 13 residues. The CDR3 bases are TGTGCCAGCGTGGGTAGCTACGCCTACGAGCAGTACTTC. As protein: CASVGSYAYEQYF.

This clone was counted a few times. The chain combines TRBV20-1 with TRBJ1-2; D gene ambiguous. V was shortened by 1 base and J by 8 bases, with 8 bases between the two germline ends. The CDR3 length is 11 residues. Germline assignment: CDR1 DFQATT and CDR2 SNEGSKA (reference sequence). The CDR3 DNA reads as TGCAGTGCTAGAGTGGCAGAAGGCTACACCTTC. Translated, it gives CSARVAEGYTF.

V is TRBV25-1 and J is TRBJ2-4; no clear D gene. V was clipped by 6 bases and J by 5 bases, with 11 bases between them. From germline, CDR1 is MGHDK and CDR2 SYGVNS. The CDR3 is 13 amino acids. CDR3 in DNA: TGTGCCAGCAGGTCCGATGGGGAAAACATTCAGTACTTC. Translation: CASRSDGENIQYF.

The genes are TRBV27 and TRBJ1-3; 7 bases align to TRBD1. Per the germline V gene, CDR1 is MNHEY and CDR2 is SMNVEV (reference sequence). With 2 bases clipped from V and 9 bases from J, the junction kept 4 bases outside the gene matches. The CDR3 consists of 13 residues. CDR3 amino acids: CASSLVAGGTIYF. The CDR3 nucleotides read TGTGCCAGCAGTTTAGTCGCAGGGGGCACCATATATTTT.

V gene TRBV28 combines with J gene TRBJ1-2; tentative D call: TRBD1 (5 bases). The CDR3 consists of 14 residues. CDR1 and CDR2 (germline): MDHEN, SYDVKM. V dropped 5 bases and J dropped 8 bases, with 18 bases sitting between them. Written as DNA, the CDR3 is TGTGCCAGCAGTCCTCGAGGTCAGGGAGGGGGCTACACCTTC. Encoded protein: CASSPRGQGGGYTF.

The DNA of the CDR3 is TGCGCCAGCAGCCAAGGAAGGGGACTAGCGGGGACGATCTACAATGAGCAGTTCTTC. Translation gives CASSQGRGLAGTIYNEQFF. The J gene is TRBJ2-1, the V gene TRBV4-1, with TRBD2 identical over 13 bases. V lost 1 base to trimming and J lost 3 bases; unmatched junction nucleotides: 9. The CDR3 runs 19 residues. Germline assignment: CDR1 MGHRA and CDR2 YSYEKL.

The chain uses TRBV6-5 and TRBJ2-7; TRBD1 agrees at 7 bases. The CDR3 length is 15 residues. V shed 6 bases, J shed 0 bases, and the junction held 8 bases outside the gene matches. CDR1 and CDR2 from the germline V gene are MNHEY and SVGAGI. CDR3 sequence (DNA): TGTGCCAGCAGCCGATCCGGGACAGTCTCCTACGAGCAGTACTTC. Amino acid sequence: CASSRSGTVSYEQYF.

The chain joins TRBV15 to TRBJ1-6, with 7 bases fitting TRBD1. This CDR3 comprises 16 residues. Per the germline V gene, CDR1 is LNHNV and CDR2 is YYDKDF (reference sequence). V was clipped by 4 bases and J by 2 bases; unmatched bases: 5. The CDR3 DNA follows: TGTGCCACCAGCACAGGGGGGAGGGCCTATAATTCACCCCTCCACTTT. Protein sequence: CATSTGGRAYNSPLHF.

The chain combines TRBV5-1 with TRBJ1-1, with unresolved D. Germline V gives CDR1 SGHRS, CDR2 YFSETQ. V shed 4 bases and J shed 0 bases, with 10 bases lying between them. The CDR3 consists of 14 residues. DNA of the CDR3: TGCGCCAGCAGCGCAAGAACGATGAACACTGAAGCTTTCTTT. Amino acids: CASSARTMNTEAFF.

The chain joins TRBV9 to TRBJ2-3; TRBD1 might be the D (5 bases). Germline CDR1 SGDLS, CDR2 YYNGEE. CDR3 length equals 13 residues. The V and J ends lost 3 bases and 12 bases respectively, with 17 bases between them. This CDR3 is CASSEVGAEIQYF. In DNA, the CDR3 is TGTGCCAGCAGCGAAGTAGGGGCAGAGATACAGTATTTT.

This chain joins TRBV7-6 and TRBJ2-5, with 8 nucleotides matching TRBD2. CDR1 and CDR2 (germline): SGHVS, FNYEAQ. The CDR3 loop spans 16 amino acids. J lost 2 bases, V lost 4 bases, and 9 bases had no gene match. The CDR3 is CASSSPSGGGQETQYF. DNA of the CDR3: TGTGCCAGCAGCTCCCCAAGCGGGGGTGGGCAAGAGACCCAGTACTTC. Full variable domain (remainder filled in from reference TRBV7-6 and TRBJ2-5): GAGVSQSPRYKVTKRGQDVALRCDPISGHVSLYWYRQALGQGPEFLTYFNYEAQQDKSGLPNDRFSAERPEGSISTLTIQRTEQRDSAMYRCASSSPSGGGQETQYFGPGTRLLVL.

The chain carries TRBV5-8 and TRBJ1-1; no clear D. Germline V CDR1 and CDR2: SGHTS, YDEGEE. Trimming took 0 bases from V and 1 from J, leaving 16 bases between them. The CDR3 extends over 17 amino acids. The DNA of the CDR3 is TGTGCCAGCAGCTTGGACGAGCAGTTCGAGCAGAACACTGAAGCTTTCTTT. It specifies CASSLDEQFEQNTEAFF. Supplemented by reference TRBV5-8 and TRBJ1-1, the full variable domain reads EAGVTQSPTHLIKTRGQQATLRCSPISGHTSVYWYQQALGLGLQFLLWYDEGEERNRGNFPPRFSGRQFPNYSSELNVNALELEDSALYLCASSLDEQFEQNTEAFFGQGTRLTVV.

The CDR3 DNA reads TGTGCCAGCAGCTTATTTGAGGGGGCAATTGGCAATGAGCAGTTCTTC. Its translation: CASSLFEGAIGNEQFF. This chain links TRBV7-9 with TRBJ2-1, with TRBD1 matching 7 bases. The CDR3 is 16 amino acids. Germline assignment: CDR1 SEHNR and CDR2 FQNEAQ (reference sequence). J was trimmed by 6 bases and V by 2 bases; bases with no gene match: 10. Filled out from reference TRBV7-9 and TRBJ2-1, the complete variable domain reads DTGVSQNPRHKITKRGQNVTFRCDPISEHNRLYWYRQTLGQGPEFLTYFQNEAQLEKSRLLSDRFSAERPKGSFSTLEIQRTEQGDSAMYLCASSLFEGAIGNEQFFGPGTRLTVL.

V is TRBV5-1 and J is TRBJ2-5; TRBD1 or TRBD2 may be the D gene (5 bases each). The CDR3 length is 14 residues. V was pared by 8 bases and J by 1 base, with 15 bases between. Looked up from germline, CDR1 is SGHRS and CDR2 is YFSETQ. CDR3 region: CASTSRGAQETQYF. CDR3 in DNA: TGCGCCAGTACTTCTCGAGGGGCCCAAGAGACCCAGTACTTC.

The chain carries TRBV4-3 and TRBJ2-3; tentative D call: TRBD2 (6 bases). The length of the CDR3 is 16 residues. With 1 base removed from V and 0 bases from J, the gap between germline ends came to 11 bases. Germline assignment: CDR1 LGHNA and CDR2 YSLEER. The CDR3: CASSQGSGGSTDTQYF. The CDR3, as DNA: TGCGCCAGCAGCCAAGGGTCCGGGGGTAGCACAGATACGCAGTATTTT.

The chain employs TRBV7-9 and TRBJ1-4, with 9 bases matching TRBD1. The CDR3 covers 18 residues. Germline CDR1 SEHNR, CDR2 FQNEAQ (reference sequence). The J segment lost 0 bases and the V segment lost 4 bases, leaving 9 bases of the junction unmatched. The CDR3 DNA is TGTGCCAGCAGCTCCACCCGGACAGGGGACGCAACTAATGAAAAACTGTTTTTT. This encodes CASSSTRTGDATNEKLFF.

This clone turned up a few times. J is TRBJ1-3 and V is TRBV5-1; D perhaps matches TRBD1 (5 bases). Germline V CDR1 and CDR2: SGHRS, YFSETQ. Trimming removed 4 bases from V and 2 bases from J, with 16 bases in between. The CDR3 has 16 amino acids. The CDR3 is CASSTGLLGPGNTIYF. The CDR3 region has the DNA TGCGCCAGCAGCACGGGCTTGCTGGGACCTGGAAACACCATATATTTT. The entire variable domain, with the rest obtained from reference TRBV5-1 and TRBJ1-3, is as follows: KAGVTQTPRYLIKTRGQQVTLSCSPISGHRSVSWYQQTPGQGLQFLFEYFSETQRNKGNFPGRFSGRQFSNSRSEMNVSTLELGDSALYLCASSTGLLGPGNTIYFGEGSWLTVV.

J is TRBJ1-4 and V is TRBV28; D call uncertain. This CDR3 has 13 residues. The germline V and J ends were trimmed by 6 bases and 8 bases, with 13 bases remaining between them. Germline lookup yields CDR1 MDHEN and CDR2 SYDVKM. The DNA for the CDR3 is TGTGCCAGCAGCCCGAGCGGACGAGAAAAACTGTTTTTT. Translation gives CASSPSGREKLFF.

This rearrangement joins TRBV5-1 to TRBJ2-5; 10 nucleotides agree with TRBD1. Germline trimming cut 1 base from V and 5 bases from J; bases unmatched to any gene: 8. CDR1 and CDR2 from the germline V gene are SGHRS and YFSETQ. The CDR3 covers 16 residues. For the CDR3, the DNA is TGCGCCAGCAGCTTGAGTGGGACAGGGGACTGGGAGACCCAGTACTTC. Its translation: CASSLSGTGDWETQYF. Combining the CDR3 with reference TRBV5-1 and TRBJ2-5 gives the whole variable domain KAGVTQTPRYLIKTRGQQVTLSCSPISGHRSVSWYQQTPGQGLQFLFEYFSETQRNKGNFPGRFSGRQFSNSRSEMNVSTLELGDSALYLCASSLSGTGDWETQYFGPGTRLLVL.